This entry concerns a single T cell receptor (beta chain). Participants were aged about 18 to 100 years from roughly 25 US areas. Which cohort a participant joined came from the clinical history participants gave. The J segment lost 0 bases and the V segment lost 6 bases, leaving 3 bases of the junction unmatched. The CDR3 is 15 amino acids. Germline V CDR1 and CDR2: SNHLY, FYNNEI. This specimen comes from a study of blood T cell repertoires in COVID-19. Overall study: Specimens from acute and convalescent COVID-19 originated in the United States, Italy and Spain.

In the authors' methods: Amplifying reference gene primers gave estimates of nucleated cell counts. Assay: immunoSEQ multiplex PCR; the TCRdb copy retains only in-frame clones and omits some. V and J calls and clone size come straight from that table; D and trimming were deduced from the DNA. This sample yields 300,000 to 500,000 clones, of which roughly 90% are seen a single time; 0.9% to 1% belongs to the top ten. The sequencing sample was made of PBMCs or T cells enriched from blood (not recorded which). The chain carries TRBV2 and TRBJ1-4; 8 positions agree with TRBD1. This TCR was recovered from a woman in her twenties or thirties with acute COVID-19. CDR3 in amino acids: CASRTQGATNEKLFF. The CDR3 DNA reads TGTGCCAGCAGGACACAGGGGGCAACTAATGAAAAACTGTTTTTT.